This TCR beta chain was sequenced for a study of technical replicates of blood from a handful of donors. The CDR3 length is 14 residues. Germline lookup yields CDR1 SGHTA and CDR2 FQGNSA. Trimming took 3 bases from V and 6 from J; bases not matched to a gene: 8. The assay was immunoSEQ multiplex PCR, and TCRdb's table has in-frame clones only and misses some. The sample yields more than 55,000 clones, approximately 90% seen once. The V gene is TRBV7-2, the J gene TRBJ2-7; 7 nucleotides match TRBD1. The origin of this receptor is a human donor in good health. Some clones in this sample may be carry-over from other donors' samples. The sample was PBMCs. The CDR3 nucleotides are TGTGCCAGCAGCTTCCTGACAGGGTCCCCCGAGCAGTACTTC. As protein: CASSFLTGSPEQYF.